Sequencing of this T cell receptor (beta chain) was carried out in a study of blood T cell repertoires in COVID-19 (dated by TCRdb to 2020 to 2021). In the study overall: Collaborator samples came from the United States, Italy and Spain and covered acute and convalescent phases of COVID-19. Subjects who had been exposed to COVID-19, were actively infected with it, or had recovered from it provided the deeply sampled blood TCRbeta repertoires that made up the dataset. Where available, HLA class I and class II types were obtained from metadata supplied by the sample provider rather than from assay-based typing. The repertoires were released in a freely available public database intended as a resource for research on the immune response to SARS-CoV-2. The prospective study material was composed of cDNA or gDNA derived from T cells, B-cell-depleted T cells, or PBMCs. Samples came from the ongoing ImmuneRACE study (first 160 participants) plus 1,254 subjects from 6 global collaborators. A de-identified subject ID, COVID-19 status, age in years and sex were almost always included in the sample metadata.

What the authors observed across the whole study: How much clinical and demographic metadata was included differed by source and by participant, and the metadata was provided uncurated.

The CDR3 sequence holds 13 residues, the cysteine and phenylalanine included. Only the CDR3 DNA stays, 39 bases, in frame from base 1. As encoded in the germline V gene, CDR1 is MGHDK while CDR2 is SYGVNS. V was cut back by 3 bases and J by 10 bases, leaving a gap of 10 bases between them. Details on this clone: This receptor's antigen is unknown. Nothing much larger sits one base from this clone, and base qualities are not available.

At one collaborating source in Seattle, patients were enrolled during active infection and were followed longitudinally through the course of disease. Each collaborating institution followed its own protocols to collect whole blood in K2EDTA tubes. For TCRbeta analysis, collaborators shipped samples in one of three forms: frozen whole blood, isolated PBMCs, or DNA extracted from either of those sample types. TCRbeta CDR3 regions were amplified from genomic DNA by means of the immunoSEQ Assay, a bias-controlled multiplex PCR. As for the original processing: The number of nucleated cells in each sample was estimated by amplification of reference gene primers within the assay. To quantify the absolute abundance of each unique TCRbeta CDR3 rearrangement, sequence reads were collapsed and filtered. Productive Simpson clonality was computed per sample as the square root of Simpson's diversity index over productive rearrangements. TCRdb re-hosts the immuneACCESS table, in-frame sequences only. Its copies lack some clones; in the studies checked, an unresolved V gene accounts for under half of them, and the cause for the rest is not known. V and J calls and clone size are as listed in that table; D and trimming were resolved from the DNA. The sample table lists around 94,000 clones, more than 90% of them with a count of one. The top ten hold roughly 2.1% of the sample.

This TCR derives from a woman aged 45-65 years with COVID-19, enrolled during active disease. The sequencing sample was made of peripheral blood. Here the chain combines TRBV25-1 and TRBJ1-6, with the identity of the D gene unclear. The nucleotide sequence is given as TGTGCCAGCAGTGATGGAGGGAAATCACCCCTCCACTTT. The resulting protein is CASSDGGKSPLHF.